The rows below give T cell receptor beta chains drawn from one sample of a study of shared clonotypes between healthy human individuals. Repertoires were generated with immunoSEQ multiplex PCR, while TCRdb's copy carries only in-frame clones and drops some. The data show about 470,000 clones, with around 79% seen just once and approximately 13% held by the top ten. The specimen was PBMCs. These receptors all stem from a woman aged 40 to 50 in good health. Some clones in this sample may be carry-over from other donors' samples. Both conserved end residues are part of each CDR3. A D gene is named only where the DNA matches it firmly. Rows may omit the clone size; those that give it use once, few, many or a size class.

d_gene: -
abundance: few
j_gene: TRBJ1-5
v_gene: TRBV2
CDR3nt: TGTGCCAGCAGTCGACAGGTGAGCAATCAGCCCCAGCATTTT
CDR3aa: CASSRQVSNQPQHF

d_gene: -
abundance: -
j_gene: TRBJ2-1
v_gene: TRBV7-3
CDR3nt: TGTGCCAGCAGCTTAAGAGGACCCAGCTCCTACAATGAGCAGTTCTTC
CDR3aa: CASSLRGPSSYNEQFF

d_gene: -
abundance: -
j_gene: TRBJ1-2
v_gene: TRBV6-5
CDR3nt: TGTGCCAGCAGGCAGACCGGGACAATCTATGGCTACACCTTC
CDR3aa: CASRQTGTIYGYTF

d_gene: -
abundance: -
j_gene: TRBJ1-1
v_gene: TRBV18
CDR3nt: TGTGCCAGCTCACAGGGGATGGGGAACACTGAAGCTTTCTTT
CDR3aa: CASSQGMGNTEAFF

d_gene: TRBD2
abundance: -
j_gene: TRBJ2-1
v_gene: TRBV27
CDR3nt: TGTGCCAGCAGTCTGGACGGGCTCCGAAATAGCGGGAGGCCCCACAATGAGCAGTTCTTC
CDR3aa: CASSLDGLRNSGRPHNEQFF

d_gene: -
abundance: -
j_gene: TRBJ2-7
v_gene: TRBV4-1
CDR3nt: TGCGCCAGCAGCCAGGGACTTGCCTACGAGCAGTACTTC
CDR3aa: CASSQGLAYEQYF

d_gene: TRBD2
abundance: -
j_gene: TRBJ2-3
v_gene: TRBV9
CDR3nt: TGTGCCAGCAGCAGTAGCGGGAGGCTGGCAACAGATACGCAGTATTTT
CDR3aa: CASSSSGRLATDTQYF

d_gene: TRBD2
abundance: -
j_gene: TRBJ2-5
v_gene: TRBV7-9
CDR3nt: TGTGCCAGCAGCGTAAACCGCGGGCTAGCGGGAGGTGAGACCCAGTACTTC
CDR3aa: CASSVNRGLAGGETQYF

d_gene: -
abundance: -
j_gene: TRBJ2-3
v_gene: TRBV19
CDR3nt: TGTGCCAGTAGTTACGGGTCCACAGATACGCAGTATTTT
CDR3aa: CASSYGSTDTQYF

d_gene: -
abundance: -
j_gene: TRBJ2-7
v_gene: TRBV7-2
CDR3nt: TGTGCCAGCAGCTCCGGGTCTACAACCTACGAGCAGTACTTC
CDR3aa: CASSSGSTTYEQYF

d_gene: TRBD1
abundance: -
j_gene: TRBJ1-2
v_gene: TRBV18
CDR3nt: TGTGCCAGCTCACCACCGGGACAGGGATCGGATGGCTACACCTTC
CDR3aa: CASSPPGQGSDGYTF

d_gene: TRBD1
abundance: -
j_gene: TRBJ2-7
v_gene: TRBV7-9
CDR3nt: TGTGCCAGCAGCAGCCTGGACAGGGGCTACGAGCAGTACTTC
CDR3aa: CASSSLDRGYEQYF

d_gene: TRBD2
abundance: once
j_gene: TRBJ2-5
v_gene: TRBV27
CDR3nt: TGTGCCAGCTGCGGACTAGCGGGAGTCGAGACCCAGTACTTC
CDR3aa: CASCGLAGVETQYF

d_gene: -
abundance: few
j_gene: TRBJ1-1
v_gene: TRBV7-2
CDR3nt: TGTGCCAGCAGCTTAGCGACCGGGACAAAGAACACTGAAGCTTTCTTT
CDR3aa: CASSLATGTKNTEAFF

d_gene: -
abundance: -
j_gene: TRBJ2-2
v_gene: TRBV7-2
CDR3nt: TGTGCCAGCAGCCCGACAGGGAACACCGGGGAGCTGTTTTTT
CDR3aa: CASSPTGNTGELFF

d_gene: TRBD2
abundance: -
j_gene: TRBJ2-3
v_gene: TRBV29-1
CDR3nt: TGCAGCGTTGGAACTAGCGGGAGGGATACGCAGTATTTT
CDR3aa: CSVGTSGRDTQYF

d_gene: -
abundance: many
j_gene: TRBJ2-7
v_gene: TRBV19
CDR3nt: TGTGCCAGTAGTATAGGCCAGGGTATCAACGAGCAGTACTTC
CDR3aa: CASSIGQGINEQYF

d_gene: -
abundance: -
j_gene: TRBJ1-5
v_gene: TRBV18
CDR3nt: TGTGCCAGCAACACCGTCTACTCCTGGGCCCATCAGCCCCAGCATTTT
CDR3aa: CASNTVYSWAHQPQHF

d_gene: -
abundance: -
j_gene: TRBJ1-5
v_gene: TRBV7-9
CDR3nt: TGTGCCCTAGGGAGGGATCAGCCCCAGCATTTT
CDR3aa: CALGRDQPQHF

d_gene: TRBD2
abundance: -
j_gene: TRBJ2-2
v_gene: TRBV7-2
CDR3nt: TGTGCCAGCAGCTTAGTCCCAGCGGGATACACCGGGGAGCTGTTTTTT
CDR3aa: CASSLVPAGYTGELFF

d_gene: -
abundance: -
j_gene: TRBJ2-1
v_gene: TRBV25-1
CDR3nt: TGTGCCAGCAGACCAGGGGGAGCGGGCAATGCTGAGCAGTTCTTC
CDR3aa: CASRPGGAGNAEQFF

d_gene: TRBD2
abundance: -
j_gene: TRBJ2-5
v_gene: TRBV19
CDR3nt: TGTGCCAGTAGTATAACTAGCGGGATCCAAGAGACCCAGTACTTC
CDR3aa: CASSITSGIQETQYF

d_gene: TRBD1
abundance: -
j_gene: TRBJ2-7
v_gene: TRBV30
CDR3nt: TGTGCCTGGAGCCCCTCTCGGACAGGCTTAATCTACGAGCAGTACTTC
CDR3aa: CAWSPSRTGLIYEQYF

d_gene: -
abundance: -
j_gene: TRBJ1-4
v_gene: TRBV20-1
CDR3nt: TGCAGTGCTCCCAGGAATGAAAAACTGTTTTTT
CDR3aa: CSAPRNEKLFF

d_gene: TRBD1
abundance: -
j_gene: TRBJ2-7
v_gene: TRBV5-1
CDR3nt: TGCGCCAGCAGCCGAGGACAGGGAGGCGAGCAGTACTTC
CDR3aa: CASSRGQGGEQYF

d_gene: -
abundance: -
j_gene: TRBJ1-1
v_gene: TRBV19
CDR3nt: TGTGCCAGTAGTCCCCAGGCGATGGCTGAAGCTTTCTTT
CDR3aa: CASSPQAMAEAFF

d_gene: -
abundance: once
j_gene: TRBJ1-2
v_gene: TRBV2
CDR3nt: TGTGCCAGCAGTGGGGATGGGTCCTATGGCTACACCTTC
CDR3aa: CASSGDGSYGYTF

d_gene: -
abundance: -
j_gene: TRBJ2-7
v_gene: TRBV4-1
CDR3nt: TGCGCCAGCAGCCAAGCCCGAGAGGGTATCTACGAGCAGTACTTC
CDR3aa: CASSQAREGIYEQYF

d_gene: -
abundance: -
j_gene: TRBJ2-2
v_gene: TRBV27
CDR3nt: TGTGCCACTCCGGGTTCAATTAACACCGGGGAGCTGTTTTTT
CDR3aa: CATPGSINTGELFF